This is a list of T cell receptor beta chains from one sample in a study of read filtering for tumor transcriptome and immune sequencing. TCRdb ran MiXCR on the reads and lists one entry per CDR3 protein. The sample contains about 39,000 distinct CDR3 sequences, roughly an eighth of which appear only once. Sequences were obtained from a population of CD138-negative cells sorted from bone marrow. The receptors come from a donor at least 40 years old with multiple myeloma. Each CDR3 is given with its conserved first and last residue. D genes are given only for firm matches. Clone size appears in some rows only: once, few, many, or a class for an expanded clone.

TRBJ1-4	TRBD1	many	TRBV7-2	TGTGCCAGCAGCTTACCCGGACAGGACTTATCGACTAATGAAAAACTGTTTTTT	CASSLPGQDLSTNEKLFF
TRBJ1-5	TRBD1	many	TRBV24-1	TGTGCCACCAGTGATGTCAGACAGGGGGTAGGTCAGCCCCAGCATTTT	CATSDVRQGVGQPQHF
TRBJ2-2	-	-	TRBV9	TGTGCCAGCAGCGCTACCCACACCGGGGAGCTGTTTTTT	CASSATHTGELFF
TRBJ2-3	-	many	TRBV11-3	TGTGCCAGCAGCAGCTCACAGGGGAGGACGCAGTATTTT	CASSSSQGRTQYF
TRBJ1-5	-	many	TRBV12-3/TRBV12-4	TGTGCCAGCAGTTCTAGACGGAGCAATCAGCCCCAGCATTTT	CASSSRRSNQPQHF
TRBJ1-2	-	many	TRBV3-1	TGTGCCAGCAGCCAAATTCCAGTTAACTATGGCTACACCTTC	CASSQIPVNYGYTF
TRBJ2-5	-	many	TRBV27	TGTGCCAGCAGTCGGGGAAAGGGGGGGGGTACGATTGATCAAGAGACCCAGTACTTC	CASSRGKGGGTIDQETQYF
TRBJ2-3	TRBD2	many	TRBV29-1	TGCAGCGCTCCCCTACTAGCGGATACGCAGTATTTT	CSAPLLADTQYF
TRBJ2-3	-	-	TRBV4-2	TGTGCCAGCAACCAGGATCAACTAGCTAAGCAGTATTTT	CASNQDQLAKQYF
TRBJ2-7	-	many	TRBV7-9	TGTGCCAGCAGCTTAGAATGGGGACACCGCTCCTACGAGCAGTACTTC	CASSLEWGHRSYEQYF
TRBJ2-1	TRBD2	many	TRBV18	TGTGCCAGCTCACCACCCACGGGAGGTCTCAACAATGAGCAGTTCTTC	CASSPPTGGLNNEQFF
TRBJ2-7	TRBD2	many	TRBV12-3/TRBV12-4	TGTGCCAGCAGTCCGGGACTAGCGGGAGTCATCTACGAGCAGTACTTC	CASSPGLAGVIYEQYF
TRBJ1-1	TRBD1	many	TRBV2	TGTGCCAGCAGTGAGTCGGGGACAGGGCTGAGGACTGAAGCTTTCTTT	CASSESGTGLRTEAFF
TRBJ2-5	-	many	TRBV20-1	TGCAGTGCTAGAGATTTACAGGGGAGGGAGACCCAGTACTTC	CSARDLQGRETQYF
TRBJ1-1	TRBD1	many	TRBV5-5	TGTGCCAGCAGGAGAGATACAGGGGGCAAGGGCACTGAAGCTTTCTTT	CASRRDTGGKGTEAFF
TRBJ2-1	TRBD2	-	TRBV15	TGTGCCACCAGCAGCCTAGCGGGAGATAGGAATGAGCAGTTCTTC	CATSSLAGDRNEQFF
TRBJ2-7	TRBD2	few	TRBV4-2	TGTGCCAGCAGCCCACGACGACTAGCGGGAGGGAGCTCCTACGAGCAGTACTTC	CASSPRRLAGGSSYEQYF
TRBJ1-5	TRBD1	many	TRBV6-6	TGTGCCAGCATAAGCCGGGACAGCGTCTATAGCAATCAGCCCCAGCATTTT	CASISRDSVYSNQPQHF
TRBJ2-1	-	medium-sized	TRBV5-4	TGTGCCAGCAGCTTGCCGGCCGGACCAGAGCAGTTCTTC	CASSLPAGPEQFF
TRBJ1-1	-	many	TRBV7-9	TGTGCCAGCAGCCGGGACGTCACTGAAGCTTTCTTT	CASSRDVTEAFF
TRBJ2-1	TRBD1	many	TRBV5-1	TGCGCCAGCAGCCTAACCGGGACAGGGTTCAGTGAGCAGTTCTTC	CASSLTGTGFSEQFF
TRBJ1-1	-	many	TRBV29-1	TGCAGCGTCACGGGCGGGAACACTGAAGCTTTCTTT	CSVTGGNTEAFF
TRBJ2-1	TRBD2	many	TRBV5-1	TGCGCCAGCAGCTTCCTTAGAGGGGAGGGGTACAATGAGCAGTTCTTC	CASSFLRGEGYNEQFF
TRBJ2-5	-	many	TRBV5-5	TGTGCCAGCATCGGGGGGGGACAGGCCCCATCCTTCCAAGAGACCCAGTACTTC	CASIGGGQAPSFQETQYF
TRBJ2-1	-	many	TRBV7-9	TGTGCCAGCAGCGACCCCGACCAGTACAATGAGCAGTTCTTC	CASSDPDQYNEQFF
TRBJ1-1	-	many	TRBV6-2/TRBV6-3	TGTGCCAGCAGTTACTCAGGGGGGGCTAACACTGAAGCTTTCTTT	CASSYSGGANTEAFF
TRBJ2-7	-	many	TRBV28	TGTGCCAGCACTTCAGGGATCGAGCAGTACTTC	CASTSGIEQYF
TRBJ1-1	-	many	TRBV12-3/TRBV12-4	TGTGCCAGCAGTGAACTCAGGGCGTTGAACACTGAAGCTTTCTTT	CASSELRALNTEAFF
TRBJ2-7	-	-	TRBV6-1	TGTGCCAGCAGTGAACGTTGGGCGCAGTACTTC	CASSERWAQYF
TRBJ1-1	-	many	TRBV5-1	TGCGCCAGCAGCAAGCGGCCTACTGAAGCTTTCTTT	CASSKRPTEAFF
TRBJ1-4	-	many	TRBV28	TGTGCCAGCAGTTTAAGGACATCTCGGGGTGAAAAACTGTTTTTT	CASSLRTSRGEKLFF
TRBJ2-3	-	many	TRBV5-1	TGCGCCAGCAGGGCAGGCACCACAGATACGCAGTATTTT	CASRAGTTDTQYF
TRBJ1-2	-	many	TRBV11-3	TGTGCCAGCAGCTTCCAGCGACAGACTGGCTACACCTTC	CASSFQRQTGYTF
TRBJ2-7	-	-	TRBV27	TGTGCCAGCAGTACCAGCAGGGGAGGGGGCTACGAGCAGTACTTC	CASSTSRGGGYEQYF
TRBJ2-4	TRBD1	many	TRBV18	TGTGCCAGCTCAAAAGAGACAGGGACCGCCAAAAACATTCAGTACTTC	CASSKETGTAKNIQYF
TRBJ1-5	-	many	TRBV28	TGTGCCAGCAGACGAGTGGGGGGGGCGGCTCAGCCCCAGCATTTT	CASRRVGGAAQPQHF
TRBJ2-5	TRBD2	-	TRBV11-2	TGTGCCAGCAGCCCGAGACTAGCGGGGGCGGGAGAGACCCAGTACTTC	CASSPRLAGAGETQYF
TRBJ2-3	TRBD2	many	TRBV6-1	TGTGCCAGCAGCTACGGACTAGCGGGAGTGGCAGATACGCAGTATTTT	CASSYGLAGVADTQYF
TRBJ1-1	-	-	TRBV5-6	TGTGCCAGCAGCTTGGCCCGAGACAGTATGAACACTGAAGCTTTCTTT	CASSLARDSMNTEAFF
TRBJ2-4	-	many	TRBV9	TGTGCCAGCAGCGTTTCGCCACGTCCGGAAAACATTCAGTACTTC	CASSVSPRPENIQYF
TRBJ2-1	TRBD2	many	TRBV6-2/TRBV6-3	TGTGCCTCCCGGGGGGGCAGCATCACTGAGCAGTTCTTC	CASRGGSITEQFF
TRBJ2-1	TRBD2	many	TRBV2	TGTGCCAGCAGTGGTCGATCCCCCGGGACTAGCGCCTACAATGAGCAGTTCTTC	CASSGRSPGTSAYNEQFF
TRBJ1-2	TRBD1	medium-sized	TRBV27	TGTGCCAGCAGTCGAAAGACAGGGGGCGTCGATGGCTACACCTTC	CASSRKTGGVDGYTF
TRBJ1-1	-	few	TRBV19	TGTGCCAGTAGCCCTCGGGGATACACTGAAGCTTTCTTT	CASSPRGYTEAFF
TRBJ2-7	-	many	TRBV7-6	TGTGCCAGCAGCTTATCCCCGGGACACCGGTACGAGCAGTACTTC	CASSLSPGHRYEQYF
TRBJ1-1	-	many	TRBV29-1	TGCAGCGTTGAGACAGGCTCGAGCACTGAAGCTTTCTTT	CSVETGSSTEAFF
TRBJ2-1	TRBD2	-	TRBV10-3	TGTGCCATCAGTGAGAGCGGGAGTGGGTATGAGCAGTTCTTC	CAISESGSGYEQFF
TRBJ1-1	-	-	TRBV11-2	TGTGCCAGCAGCTTATCCCTGACATTCGCCATGAACACTGAAGCTTTCTTT	CASSLSLTFAMNTEAFF
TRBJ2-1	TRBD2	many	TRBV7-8	TGTGCCAGCAGCGGGCTAGCGGGGTACGCCTCCTACAATGAGCAGTTCTTC	CASSGLAGYASYNEQFF
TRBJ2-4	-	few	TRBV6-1	TGTGCCAGCAAGACGCAGACAGTATCCCTAGCCAAAAACATTCAGTACTTC	CASKTQTVSLAKNIQYF
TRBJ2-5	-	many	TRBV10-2	TGCGCCAGCAGTGAGGAGGGCGAGACCCAGTACTTC	CASSEEGETQYF
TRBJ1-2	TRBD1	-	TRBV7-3	TGTGCCAGCAGCTTAACGGGGACAGGAGATGGCTACACCTTC	CASSLTGTGDGYTF
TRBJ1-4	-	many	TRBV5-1	TGCGCCAGCAGCTTAGGCCAGGGCGATAATGAAAAACTGTTTTTT	CASSLGQGDNEKLFF